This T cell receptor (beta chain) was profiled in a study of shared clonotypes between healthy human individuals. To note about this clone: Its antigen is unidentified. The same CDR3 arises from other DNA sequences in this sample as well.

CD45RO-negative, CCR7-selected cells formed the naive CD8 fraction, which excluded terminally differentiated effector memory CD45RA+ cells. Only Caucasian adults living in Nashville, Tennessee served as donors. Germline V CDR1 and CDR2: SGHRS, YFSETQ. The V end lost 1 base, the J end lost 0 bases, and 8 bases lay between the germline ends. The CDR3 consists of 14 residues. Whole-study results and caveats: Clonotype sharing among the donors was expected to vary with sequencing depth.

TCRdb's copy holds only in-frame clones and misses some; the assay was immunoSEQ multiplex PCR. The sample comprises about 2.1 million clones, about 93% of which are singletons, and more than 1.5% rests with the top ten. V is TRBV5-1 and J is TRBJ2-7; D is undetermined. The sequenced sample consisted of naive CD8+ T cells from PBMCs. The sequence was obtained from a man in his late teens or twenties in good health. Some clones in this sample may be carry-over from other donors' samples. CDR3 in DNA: TGCGCCAGCAGCTTGCCGGACGACTCCTACGAGCAGTACTTC. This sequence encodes CASSLPDDSYEQYF.